Shown below are 2 T cell receptor beta chains from a single sample sequenced in a study of cytomegalovirus exposure and HLA in healthy donors. The PCR ran on 60 Vbeta and 13 Jbeta primers. The protocol was immunoSEQ multiplex PCR, while the TCRdb copy is restricted to in-frame clones and leaves out a portion. This sample has approximately 100,000 clones, with about 80% found just once. What was sequenced was PBMCs. Receptors were obtained from a female donor in good health and CMV-seronegative.

The chain combines TRBV7-2 with TRBJ2-5; 11 bases match TRBD2. This CDR3 comprises 14 residues. Looked up from germline, CDR1 is SGHTA and CDR2 is FQGNSA. V lost 3 bases, J lost 4 bases, and 1 base stayed unmatched. CDR3 protein: CASSLGLAVETQYF. For the CDR3, the DNA is TGTGCCAGCAGCTTGGGACTAGCGGTAGAGACCCAGTACTTC.

The chain recombines TRBV30 with TRBJ2-7; no clear D. The CDR3 loop spans 11 amino acids. Germline assignment: CDR1 GTSNPN and CDR2 SVGIG (reference sequence). V dropped 4 bases and J dropped 2 bases, with 6 bases sitting between them. The CDR3 region is CAWTTTYEQYF. Written as DNA, the CDR3 is TGTGCCTGGACTACTACCTACGAGCAGTACTTC.